The T cell receptor beta chain described here comes from a study of control samples from healthy donors and cancer patients. The ends lost 3 bases at V and 7 bases at J; junction bases unmatched: 9. Per the germline V gene, CDR1 is SGDLS and CDR2 is YYNGEE. The CDR3 is made up of 15 amino acids. Sequencing used immunoSEQ multiplex PCR; TCRdb keeps in-frame clones, though not all of them. Of some 120,000 clones detected, roughly 86% appear once; the ten largest clones hold 2.9%. The sequence derives from a man in his 60s in good health. Sequenced sample: blood. This chain uses TRBV9 with TRBJ2-5; 10 bases align to TRBD2. The CDR3 is CASSALAGESGTQYF. CDR3 DNA: TGTGCCAGCAGCGCCCTAGCGGGGGAAAGTGGGACCCAGTACTTC.